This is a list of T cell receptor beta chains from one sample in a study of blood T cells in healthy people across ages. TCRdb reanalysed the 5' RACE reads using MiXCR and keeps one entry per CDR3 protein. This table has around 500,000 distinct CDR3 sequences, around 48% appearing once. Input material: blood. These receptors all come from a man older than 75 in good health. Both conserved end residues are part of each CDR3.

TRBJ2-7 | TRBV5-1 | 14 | CASSLEFRAYEQYF
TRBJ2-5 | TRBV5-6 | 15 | CASSLRQGSWETQYF
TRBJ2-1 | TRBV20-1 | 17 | CGARDPALAGEYNEQFF
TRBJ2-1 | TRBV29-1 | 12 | CSASGSGETQFF
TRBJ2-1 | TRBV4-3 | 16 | CASSQELRGPYNEQFF
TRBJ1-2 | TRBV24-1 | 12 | CATSERELGYTF
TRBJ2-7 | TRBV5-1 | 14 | CASSLAAREGEQYF
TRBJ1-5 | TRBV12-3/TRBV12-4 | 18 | CASSPNPLTGGDNQPQHF
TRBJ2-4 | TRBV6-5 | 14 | CASRSGTSGISQYF
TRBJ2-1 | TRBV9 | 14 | CASSAQGQGNEQFF
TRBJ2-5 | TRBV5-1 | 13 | CASSLQTAETQYF
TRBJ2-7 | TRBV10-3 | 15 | CAISQRQESSYEQYF
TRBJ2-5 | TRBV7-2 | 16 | CASSLTSGGALETQYF
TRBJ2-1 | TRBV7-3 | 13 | CASSRGPSNEQFF
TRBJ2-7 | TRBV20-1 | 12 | CSAGQGPYEQYF
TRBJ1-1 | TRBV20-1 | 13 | CSARAAGRKEAFF
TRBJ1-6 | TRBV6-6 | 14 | CASDGQLQNSPLHF
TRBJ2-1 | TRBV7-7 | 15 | CASSLTSGAEGEQFF
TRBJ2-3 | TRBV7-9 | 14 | CASTLTGEADTQYF
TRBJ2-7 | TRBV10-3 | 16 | CAISSGTGGDIYEQYF
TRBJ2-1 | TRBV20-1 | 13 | CSASADSNNEQFF
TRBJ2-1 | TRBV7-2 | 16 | CASSSDGTSGSDEQFF
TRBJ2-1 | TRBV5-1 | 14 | CASSDGTPYNEQFF
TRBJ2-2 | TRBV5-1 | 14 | CASSLAGDTGELFF
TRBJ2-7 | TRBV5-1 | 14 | CASSLGDRGHEQYF
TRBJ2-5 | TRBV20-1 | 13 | CSARDGQGWTQYF
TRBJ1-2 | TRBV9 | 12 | CASSVGRYGYTF
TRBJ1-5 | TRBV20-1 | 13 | CSTRTGDRQPQHF
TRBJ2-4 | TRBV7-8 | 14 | CASSLSQGGNIQYF
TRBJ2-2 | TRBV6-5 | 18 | CASSYVYPGWAATGELFF
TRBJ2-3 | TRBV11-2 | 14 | CASSDRERTDTQYF
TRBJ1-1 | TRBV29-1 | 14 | CSVEEITGVGEAFF
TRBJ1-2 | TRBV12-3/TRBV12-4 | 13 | CASSLDRDGGYTF
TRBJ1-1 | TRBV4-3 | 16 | CASSQEWPGRYTEAFF
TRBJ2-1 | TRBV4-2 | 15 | CASSQDRDPLGEQFF
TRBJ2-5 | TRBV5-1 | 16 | CASSLLSGQKQETQYF
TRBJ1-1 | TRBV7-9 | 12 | CASSLVDNKAFF
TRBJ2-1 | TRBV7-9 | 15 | CASSLSLAGYNEQFF
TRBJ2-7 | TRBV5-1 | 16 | CASSPRGGLDSYEQYF
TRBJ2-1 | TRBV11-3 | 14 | CASSHNAGGNEQFF
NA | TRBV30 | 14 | CAWSAQGAYYEQYF
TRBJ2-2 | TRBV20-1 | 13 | CSASTPNTGELFF
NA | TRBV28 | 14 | CASSGPGQGDEQYF
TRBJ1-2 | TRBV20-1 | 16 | CSARVPEEWVNYGYTF
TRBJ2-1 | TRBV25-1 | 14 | CASSDGQTYNEQFF
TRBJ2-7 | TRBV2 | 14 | CASGSIKGRYEQYF
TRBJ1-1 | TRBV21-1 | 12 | CASSKVPDGAFF
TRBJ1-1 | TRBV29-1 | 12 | CSTRIGNTEAFF
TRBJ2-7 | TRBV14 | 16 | CASSRGVWGSYYEQYF
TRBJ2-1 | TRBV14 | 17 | CASSQDALAGLYNEQFF
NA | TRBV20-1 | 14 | CSAGTSNSYNEQYF
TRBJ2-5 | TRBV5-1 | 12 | CASIELEVRQYF